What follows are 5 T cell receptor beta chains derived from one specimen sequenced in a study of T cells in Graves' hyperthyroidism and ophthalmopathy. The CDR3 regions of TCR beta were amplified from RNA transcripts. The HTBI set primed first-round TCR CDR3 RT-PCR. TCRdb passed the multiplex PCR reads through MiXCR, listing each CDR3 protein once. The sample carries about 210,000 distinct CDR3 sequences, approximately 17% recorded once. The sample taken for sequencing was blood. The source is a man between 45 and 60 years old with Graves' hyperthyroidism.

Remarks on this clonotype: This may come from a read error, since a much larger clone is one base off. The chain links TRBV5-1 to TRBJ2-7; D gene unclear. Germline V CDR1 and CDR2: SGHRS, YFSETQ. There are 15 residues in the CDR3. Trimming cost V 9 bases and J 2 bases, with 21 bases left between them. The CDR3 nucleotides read TGCGCCATCAAGGCGGAAGCCTCATGGGCCTACGAGCAGTACTTC. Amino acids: CAIKAEASWAYEQYF. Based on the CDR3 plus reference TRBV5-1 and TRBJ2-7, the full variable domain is KAGVTQTPRYLIKTRGQQVTLSCSPISGHRSVSWYQQTPGQGLQFLFEYFSETQRNKGNFPGRFSGRQFSNSRSEMNVSTLELGDSALYLCAIKAEASWAYEQYFGPGTRLTVT.

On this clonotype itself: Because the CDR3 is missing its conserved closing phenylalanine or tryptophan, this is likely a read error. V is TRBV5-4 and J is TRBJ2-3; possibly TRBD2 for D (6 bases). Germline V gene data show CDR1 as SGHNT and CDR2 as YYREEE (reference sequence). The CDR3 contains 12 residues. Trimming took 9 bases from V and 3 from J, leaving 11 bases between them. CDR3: CATSGDTDTQYL. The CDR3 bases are TGTGCCACCTCGGGGGATACAGATACGCAGTATCTT.

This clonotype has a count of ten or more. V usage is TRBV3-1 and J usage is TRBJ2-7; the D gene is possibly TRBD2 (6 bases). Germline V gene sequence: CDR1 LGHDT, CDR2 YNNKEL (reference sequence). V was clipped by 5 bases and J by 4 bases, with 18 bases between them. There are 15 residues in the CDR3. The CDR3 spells CASSAGGSLPYEQYF. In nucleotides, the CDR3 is TGTGCCAGCAGCGCCGGAGGGTCACTCCCTTACGAGCAGTACTTC.

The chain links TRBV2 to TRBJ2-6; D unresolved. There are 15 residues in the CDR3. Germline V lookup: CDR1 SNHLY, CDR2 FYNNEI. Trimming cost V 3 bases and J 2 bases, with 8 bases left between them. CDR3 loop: CASSDRIPGANVLTF. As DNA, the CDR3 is TGTGCCAGCAGTGACAGAATTCCTGGGGCCAACGTCCTGACTTTC.

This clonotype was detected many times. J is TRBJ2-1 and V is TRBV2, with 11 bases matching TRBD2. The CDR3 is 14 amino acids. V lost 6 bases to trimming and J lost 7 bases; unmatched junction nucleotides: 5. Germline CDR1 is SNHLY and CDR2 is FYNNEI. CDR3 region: CASSTGTSGNEQFF. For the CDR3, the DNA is TGTGCCAGCAGCACCGGGACTAGCGGTAATGAGCAGTTCTTC.